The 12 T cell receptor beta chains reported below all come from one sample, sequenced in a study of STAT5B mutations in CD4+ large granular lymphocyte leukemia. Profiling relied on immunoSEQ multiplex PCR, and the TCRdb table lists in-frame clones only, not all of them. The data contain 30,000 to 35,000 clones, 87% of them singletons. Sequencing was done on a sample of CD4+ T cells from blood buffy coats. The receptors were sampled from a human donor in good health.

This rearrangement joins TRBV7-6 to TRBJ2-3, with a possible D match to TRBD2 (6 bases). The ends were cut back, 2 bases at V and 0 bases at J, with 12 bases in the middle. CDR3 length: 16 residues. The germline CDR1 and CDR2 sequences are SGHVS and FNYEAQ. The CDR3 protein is CASSLMGGTSTDTQYF. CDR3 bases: TGTGCCAGCAGCTTAATGGGCGGGACTAGCACAGATACGCAGTATTTT.

CDR3 sequence (DNA): TGTGCCTTTACTAGCGGGCCCTTCTACGAGCAGTACTTC. Amino acids: CAFTSGPFYEQYF. The chain joins TRBV30 to TRBJ2-7, with 9 positions matching TRBD2. The germline gives CDR1 GTSNPN, CDR2 SVGIG (reference sequence). V was pared by 7 bases and J by 3 bases, with 7 bases of the junction left unmatched. This CDR3 spans 13 amino acids.

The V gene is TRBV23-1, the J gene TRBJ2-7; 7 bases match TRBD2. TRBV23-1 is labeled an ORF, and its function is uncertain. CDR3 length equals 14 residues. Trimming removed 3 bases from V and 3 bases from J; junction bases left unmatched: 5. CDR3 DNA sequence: TGCGCCAGCAGTCATGGGACTACTTACTACGAGCAGTACTTC. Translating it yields CASSHGTTYYEQYF.

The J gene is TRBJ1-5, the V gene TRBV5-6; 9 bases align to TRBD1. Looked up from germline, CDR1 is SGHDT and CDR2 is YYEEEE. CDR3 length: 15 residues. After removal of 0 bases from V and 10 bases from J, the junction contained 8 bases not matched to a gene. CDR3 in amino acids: CASSLAGTGFKPQHF. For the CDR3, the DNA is TGTGCCAGCAGCTTGGCAGGGACAGGGTTTAAACCCCAGCATTTT.

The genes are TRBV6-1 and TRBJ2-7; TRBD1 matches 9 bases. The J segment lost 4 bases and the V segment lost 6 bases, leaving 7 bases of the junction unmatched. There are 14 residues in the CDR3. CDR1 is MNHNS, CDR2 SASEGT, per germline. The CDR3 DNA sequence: TGTGCCAGCAGGGGGGGGACAGGGCAATACGAGCAGTACTTC. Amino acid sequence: CASRGGTGQYEQYF.

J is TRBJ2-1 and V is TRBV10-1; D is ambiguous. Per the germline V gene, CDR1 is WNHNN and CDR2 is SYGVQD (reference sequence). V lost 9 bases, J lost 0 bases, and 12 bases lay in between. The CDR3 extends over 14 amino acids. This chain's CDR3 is CARQPSGSYNEQFF. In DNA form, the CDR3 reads TGCGCCAGGCAACCCTCGGGCTCCTACAATGAGCAGTTCTTC.

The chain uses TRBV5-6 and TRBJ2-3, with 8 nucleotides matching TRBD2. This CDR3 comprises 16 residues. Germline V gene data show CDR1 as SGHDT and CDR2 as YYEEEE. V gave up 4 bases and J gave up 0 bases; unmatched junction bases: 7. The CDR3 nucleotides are TGTGCCAGCAGCCAAAAGACTAGCGTGAGCACAGATACGCAGTATTTT. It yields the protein CASSQKTSVSTDTQYF.

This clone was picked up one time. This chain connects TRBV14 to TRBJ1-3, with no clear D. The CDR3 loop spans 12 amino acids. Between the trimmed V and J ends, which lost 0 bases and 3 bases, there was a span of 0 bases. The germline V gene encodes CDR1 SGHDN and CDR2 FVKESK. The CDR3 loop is CASSQDGNTIYF. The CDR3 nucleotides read TGTGCCAGCAGCCAAGATGGAAACACCATATATTTT.

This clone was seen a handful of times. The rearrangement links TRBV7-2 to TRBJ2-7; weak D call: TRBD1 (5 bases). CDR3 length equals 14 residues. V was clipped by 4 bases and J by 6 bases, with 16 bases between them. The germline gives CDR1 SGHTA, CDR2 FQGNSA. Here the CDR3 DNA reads TGTGCCAGCAGCTCCAAGTGGGGCAGCGTCGAGCAGTACTTC. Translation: CASSSKWGSVEQYF.

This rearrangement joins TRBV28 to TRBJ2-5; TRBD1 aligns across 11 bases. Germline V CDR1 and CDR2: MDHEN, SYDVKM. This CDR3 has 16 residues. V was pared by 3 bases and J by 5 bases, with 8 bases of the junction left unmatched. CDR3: CASSFRRTGGGETQYF. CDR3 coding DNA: TGTGCCAGCAGTTTTAGGAGGACAGGGGGCGGGGAGACCCAGTACTTC.

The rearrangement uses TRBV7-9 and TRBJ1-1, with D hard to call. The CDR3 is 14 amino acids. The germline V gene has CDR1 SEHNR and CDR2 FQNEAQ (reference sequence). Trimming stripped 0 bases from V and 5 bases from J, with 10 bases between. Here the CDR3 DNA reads TGTGCCAGCAGCTTAGCGAGAATGGGGACTGAAGCTTTCTTT. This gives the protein CASSLARMGTEAFF.

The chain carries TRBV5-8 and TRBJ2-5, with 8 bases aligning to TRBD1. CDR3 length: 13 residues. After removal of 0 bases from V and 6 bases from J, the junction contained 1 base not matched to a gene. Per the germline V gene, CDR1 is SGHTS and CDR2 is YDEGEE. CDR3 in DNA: TGTGCCAGCAGCTTGGGACAGGGGCAGACCCAGTACTTC. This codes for CASSLGQGQTQYF.